This is a list of T cell receptor beta chains from one sample in a study of CD8 T cells in Susac syndrome. TCRdb re-analysed the immunoSEQ multiplex PCR reads in MiXCR, keeping a single row per CDR3 protein. The repertoire holds under 200,000 distinct CDR3 sequences, 95% to 96% seen once, with around 0.12% in the top ten. The sequencing input was CD4+ T cells from PBMCs. The source of these receptors is a human donor with Susac syndrome. CDR3s include the opening cysteine and the closing phenylalanine or tryptophan. A D gene is named only where the DNA matches it firmly. Clone sizes are given selectively: once, few, many, or a class where the clone is expanded.

>TRBJ2-3|-|TRBV20-1|-
TGCAGTGCTAGAGATCGGGGGAGTAGCCGCCGCACAGATACGCAGTATTTT
CSARDRGSSRRTDTQYF
>TRBJ2-5|TRBD1|TRBV20-1|-
TGCAGTGCAAGCCGTGGGACAGCCCAAGAGACCCAGTACTTC
CSASRGTAQETQYF
>TRBJ1-2|-|TRBV5-1|-
TGCGCCAGCAGCTTGGAAGAGGGTGCCGTGGATGGCCACACCTTC
CASSLEEGAVDGHTF
>TRBJ2-7|TRBD2|TRBV20-1|-
TGCAGTGCTAGAGGAGGGTCTAGCGGGAGGGCCGAGCAGTACTTC
CSARGGSSGRAEQYF
>TRBJ2-1|-|TRBV24-1|-
TGTGCCACCAGTGATTTTCAGGGTAGGTCTGGAGCCGATGAGCAGTTCTTC
CATSDFQGRSGADEQFF
>TRBJ2-7|-|TRBV20-1|-
TGCAGTGCTAGCGCGTTGGGGTCCTACGAGCAGTACTTC
CSASALGSYEQYF
>TRBJ2-7|-|TRBV29-1|once
TGCAGCACCAGGGTGGGACCCTACGAGCAGTACTTC
CSTRVGPYEQYF
>TRBJ2-7|TRBD2|TRBV5-1|-
TGCGCCAGCAGCTTGGATACGGGAGGAACCTACGAGCAGTACTTC
CASSLDTGGTYEQYF
>TRBJ2-5|-|TRBV9|-
TGTGCCAGCAGCGTAGCTGTAAGCGCTGGGGAGACCCAGTACTTC
CASSVAVSAGETQYF
>TRBJ1-2|-|TRBV21-1|once
TGTGCCGGACGTTCTTCCAGCGGCTACACCTTC
CAGRSSSGYTF
>TRBJ1-2|-|TRBV3-1|-
TGTGCCAGCAGCCAAGATAGGTATGGCTACACCTTC
CASSQDRYGYTF
>TRBJ2-7|TRBD1|TRBV30|-
TGTGCCTGGACTAAAGACAGGGGGAACGAGCAGTACTTC
CAWTKDRGNEQYF
>TRBJ2-5|-|TRBV6-2/TRBV6-3|-
TGTGCCAGCAGACGAGTCCCACTGTCGCTCAAAGAGACCCAGTACTTC
CASRRVPLSLKETQYF
>TRBJ2-5|-|TRBV7-7|-
TGTGCTAGCAGCTTAGGCGGCAGGGTGCAAGAGACCCAGTACTTC
CASSLGGRVQETQYF
>TRBJ1-2|-|TRBV25-1|-
TGTGCCAGCAGAGAGGAGAACTATGGCTACACCTTC
CASREENYGYTF
>TRBJ2-4|TRBD2|TRBV6-6|-
TGTGCCAGCAGTTACTCATACGGGACCGGGACTAAGTACTTC
CASSYSYGTGTKYF
>TRBJ1-5|TRBD1|TRBV2|-
TGTGCCAGCGGCTTGGACAGGCGTCCCAATCAGCCCCAGCATTTT
CASGLDRRPNQPQHF
>TRBJ2-2|TRBD2|TRBV11-1|-
TGTGCCAGCAGCGCCCGGACTAGCGGGAGGAACACCGGGGAGCTGTTTTTT
CASSARTSGRNTGELFF
>TRBJ2-2|-|TRBV9|-
TGTGCCAGCAACCGCCTGGGAGACACCGGGGAGCTGTTTTTT
CASNRLGDTGELFF
>TRBJ1-5|TRBD1|TRBV19|-
TGTGCCAGTAGTGACCTGGGACAGGGTATAGGTCAGCCCCAGCATTTT
CASSDLGQGIGQPQHF
>TRBJ2-7|-|TRBV28|-
TGTGCCAGCAGTCCCGGGACATTCTTGACAAACTACGAGCAGTACTTC
CASSPGTFLTNYEQYF
>TRBJ2-1|-|TRBV28|few
TGTGCCAGCAGTTCTGGCCTAAATGAGCAGTTCTTC
CASSSGLNEQFF
>TRBJ2-5|-|TRBV7-3|-
TGTGCCAGCAGCCCATTGGGCCGAAGGGGACGGGAGACCCAGTACTTC
CASSPLGRRGRETQYF
>TRBJ2-7|TRBD2|TRBV27|-
TGTGCCAGCAGTTTAATGGGCGGGAGGGCCGGGTACGAGCAGTACTTC
CASSLMGGRAGYEQYF
>TRBJ1-5|-|TRBV28|-
TGTGCCAGCAGTTTATCGTCCTCGGGGCAGCCCCAGCATTTT
CASSLSSSGQPQHF
>TRBJ2-1|-|TRBV4-3|-
TGCGCCAGCAGCCCCGGGCCCTGGAATGAGCAGTTCTTC
CASSPGPWNEQFF
>TRBJ2-1|-|TRBV7-2|-
TGTGCCAGCAGGCGGTACCGGGACTTGCCCGCGGGTGAGCAGTTCTTC
CASRRYRDLPAGEQFF
>TRBJ1-2|-|TRBV10-3|-
TGTGCCATCAGGCTACCTTCAGGGGAGGGCTACACCTTC
CAIRLPSGEGYTF
>TRBJ2-5|-|TRBV29-1|-
TGCAGCGTTGCAGAGACCCAGTACTTC
CSVAETQYF
>TRBJ2-5|TRBD2|TRBV20-1|once
TGCAGTGCTACTAATAGCGGGGGGCCAAAGACCCAGTACTTC
CSATNSGGPKTQYF
>TRBJ2-1|-|TRBV14|-
TGTGCCAGCAGCCAAGCGGCTCCCTCCTACAATGAGCAGTTCTTC
CASSQAAPSYNEQFF
>TRBJ2-7|-|TRBV12-3/TRBV12-4|-
TGTGCCAGCAGAGAAGGGGGCTACGAGCAGTACTTC
CASREGGYEQYF
>TRBJ2-5|-|TRBV7-2|-
TGTGCCAGCAGCTCTCTGGTAGAGACCCAGTACTTC
CASSSLVETQYF
>TRBJ2-1|-|TRBV5-1|-
TGCGCCAGCAGTGACAATCACAATGAGCAGTTCTTC
CASSDNHNEQFF
>TRBJ1-6|TRBD1|TRBV27|-
TGTGCCAGCAGCTTTACAGGGGCCGGTTCACCCCTCCACTTT
CASSFTGAGSPLHF
>TRBJ1-5|-|TRBV6-5|once
TGTGCCAGCGGGATAGGGCAGCCCCAGCATTTT
CASGIGQPQHF
>TRBJ2-2|-|TRBV11-1|-
TGTGCCAGCAGCTTAGCAGTCACCGGGGAGCTGTTTTTT
CASSLAVTGELFF
>TRBJ1-2|-|TRBV5-4|-
TGTGCCAGCAGCTTGGCCCTACAGTACTATGGCTACACCTTC
CASSLALQYYGYTF
>TRBJ2-1|-|TRBV29-1|-
TGCAGCGTTGGTGGGGGGGCCCGGAATGAGCAGTTCTTC
CSVGGGARNEQFF
>TRBJ2-3|TRBD2|TRBV4-3|-
TGCGCCAGCAGCCCGTCAGTAGCGGGAGGGCCGGCAGATACGCAGTATTTT
CASSPSVAGGPADTQYF
>TRBJ2-7|TRBD2|TRBV27|-
TGTGCCAGCAGAGGTGGGACTAGCATTGTTCGCCACGAGCAGTACTTC
CASRGGTSIVRHEQYF
>TRBJ2-2|TRBD2|TRBV7-2|-
TGTGCCAGCAGCTTATTTACTAGCGGGATTGGGACCGGGGAGCTGTTTTTT
CASSLFTSGIGTGELFF
>TRBJ2-1|-|TRBV7-2|-
TGTGCCAGCAGCTTAGCGCAGGAGCGAAACAATGAGCAGTTCTTC
CASSLAQERNNEQFF
>TRBJ2-3|TRBD2|TRBV6-6|-
TGTGCCAGCTTTCGGGGGGGCCGGTACGGAGATACGCAGTATTTT
CASFRGGRYGDTQYF
>TRBJ1-3|-|TRBV10-3|-
TGTGCCATCAGCCTAGGACCTGGAAACACCATATATTTT
CAISLGPGNTIYF
>TRBJ2-3|TRBD2|TRBV24-1|-
TGTGCCACCAGTGAACGTAGCGGGGGAGGTACAGATACGCAGTATTTT
CATSERSGGGTDTQYF
>TRBJ2-6|-|TRBV20-1|-
TGCAGTGCTAAGGCTGGGGCCAACGTCCTGACTTTC
CSAKAGANVLTF
>TRBJ1-1|-|TRBV19|-
TGTGCCAGTAGTCTCCGGGGGGCGAACACTGAAGCTTTCTTT
CASSLRGANTEAFF
>TRBJ1-5|TRBD1|TRBV15|-
TGTGCCACCAGCCTTCCCCCCGACAGGGGCAATCAGCCCCAGCATTTT
CATSLPPDRGNQPQHF
>TRBJ1-2|-|TRBV6-5|-
TGTGCCAGCAGTTACTCGTGGCACTCGAGAGGCTATGGCTACACCTTC
CASSYSWHSRGYGYTF
>TRBJ2-7|-|TRBV5-1|-
TGCGCCAGCAGCCTACGACTTGACTACGAGCAGTACTTC
CASSLRLDYEQYF
>TRBJ2-7|-|TRBV15|-
TGTGCCACCAGCAGGTCTAGCGAGGACGAATACTACGAGCAGTACTTC
CATSRSSEDEYYEQYF
>TRBJ1-2|-|TRBV9|once
TGTGCCAGCAGCGTCAGTCTCGGGGTTAACTATGGCTACACCTTC
CASSVSLGVNYGYTF
>TRBJ2-5|TRBD1|TRBV29-1|-
TGCAGCGTTAGGGACAGACTACAAGAGACCCAGTACTTC
CSVRDRLQETQYF
>TRBJ2-7|TRBD1|TRBV4-1|-
TGCGCCAGCAGCCAGCTGGGGACAGGGAATTCCTACGAGCAGTACTTC
CASSQLGTGNSYEQYF